This T cell receptor (beta chain) was captured in a study of graft-versus-host responses after intestinal transplantation (dated by TCRdb to about 2021). Background for the entire study: The transplants that recipients got were multivisceral, liver-intestinal, or isolated intestinal. Alloreactive clones were identified by sequencing pre-transplant mixed lymphocyte reaction products and comparing them with unstimulated pre-transplant donor and recipient T cells. Anti-thymocyte globulin induction was given to all recipients, followed by maintenance tacrolimus and steroids for around three years. A peak of at least 4% donor T cells among recipient peripheral blood mononuclear cells was the definition used for donor T cell macrochimerism. Rather than being sequenced by the commercial service, samples from a few later patients were sequenced in-house on an Illumina MiSeq and processed with MiXCR. Of the 20 to 25 intestinal transplant recipients enrolled in the cohort, one of whom was a retransplant, a few patients without pretransplant specimens were excluded. Bulk TCR-beta CDR3 sequencing was used to track graft-versus-host and host-versus-graft alloreactive T cell clones in the graft, circulation and bone marrow after intestinal transplantation. Overall results and qualifications from the work: GvH clones were detected in recipient bone marrow, and some of these GvH clones were observed earlier in ileal mucosa or blood, consistent with an intestinal mucosal origin. The relatively low number and heterogeneity of intestinal transplant patients limited the conclusions. Early after transplant, peak levels of circulating GvH clones were found to be associated with declines in HvG clones. In patients with donor T cell macrochimerism, the allografts had high GvH to HvG T cell clonal ratios.

Details on this clone: Its cognate antigen has yet to be identified. No base quality values were provided; no much bigger clone lies one nucleotide off.

At the junction V is shortened by 1 base and J by 7 bases, with 17 bases in between. The CDR3 holds 16 amino acids from the cysteine to the phenylalanine. Solely the CDR3 DNA is kept, with 48 bases framed from the first base. CDR1 and CDR2 are read off the germline V gene (reference sequence) as SEHNR and FQNEAQ. The library was produced with the immunoSEQ multiplex PCR assay. For most patients, genomic DNA was isolated with the Qiagen DNeasy Blood and Tissue Kit and shipped frozen to Adaptive Biotechnologies for TCR sequencing. For most patients, genomic DNA was subjected to high-throughput TCR-beta CDR3 sequencing by Adaptive Biotechnologies. Per the original workflow: TCR sequencing data were retrieved from Adaptive's ImmunoSEQ software for 15 to 20 patients, whereas three other patients were processed with MiXCR and VDJtools. To correct CD4 versus CD8 sorting errors, any sequence found in both subsets at a frequency ratio below 5:1 was removed. Because the origin of CDR3 nucleotide sequences shared between donor and recipient could not be assigned, those sequences were removed. At least 2-fold expansion over unstimulated cells and a minimum CFSE-low frequency of 0.002% (template counts) or 0.001% (read counts) were required for clones to be classified as alloreactive. Clones were considered mappable if detected in sequenced pre-transplant spleen, lymph node, or MLR CFSE-low populations of the donor or recipient. Cumulative frequency of alloreactive clones was calculated as a percentage of all sequences weighted by copy number. Sourced from immuneACCESS, this table was stored by TCRdb with only in-frame sequences that have V and J called. A share of the clones is absent; for the studies checked, an unresolved V gene accounts for under half, and the remainder has no known explanation. The V and J calls and the clone size are those of that table, but D and trimming were determined from the DNA. This sample is represented by 93,000 or so clones; over 85% of them were singletons. Jointly, the top ten make up roughly 1% of the sample.

The label giving this sample's time point can be read as: cells obtained before transplantation from donor or recipient. CD3+CD4+ and CD3+CD8+ populations were FACS-sorted from unstimulated pre-transplant donor and recipient cells taken from spleen or lymph nodes. This receptor was identified in a human donor who received an intestinal transplant. The chain joins TRBV7-9 to TRBJ2-1; the D segment could be TRBD2, given 6 matching bases. The material sequenced was unstimulated CD8+ T cells sorted from spleen or lymph node cells, taken before intestinal transplant. The CDR3 reads CASSLEAGTLGNEQFF. The DNA is as follows: TGTGCCAGCAGCTTAGAGGCGGGGACTTTAGGGAATGAGCAGTTCTTC.